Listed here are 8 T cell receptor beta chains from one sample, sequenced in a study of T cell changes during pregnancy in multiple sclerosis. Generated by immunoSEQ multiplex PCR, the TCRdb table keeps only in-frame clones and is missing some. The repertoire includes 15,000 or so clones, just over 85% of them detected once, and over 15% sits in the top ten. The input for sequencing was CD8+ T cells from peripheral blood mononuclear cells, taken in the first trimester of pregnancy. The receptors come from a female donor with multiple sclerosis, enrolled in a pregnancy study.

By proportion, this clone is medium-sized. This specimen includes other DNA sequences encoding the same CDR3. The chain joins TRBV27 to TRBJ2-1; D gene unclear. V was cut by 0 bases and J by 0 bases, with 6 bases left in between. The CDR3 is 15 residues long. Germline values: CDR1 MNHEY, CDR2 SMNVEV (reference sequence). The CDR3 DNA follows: TGTGCCAGCAGTTTATCCCCGAGCTCCTACAATGAGCAGTTCTTC. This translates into CASSLSPSSYNEQFF.

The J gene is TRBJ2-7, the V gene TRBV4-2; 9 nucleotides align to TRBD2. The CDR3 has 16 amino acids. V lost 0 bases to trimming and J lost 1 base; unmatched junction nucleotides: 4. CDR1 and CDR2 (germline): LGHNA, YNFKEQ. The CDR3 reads CASSQEPSGESYEQYF. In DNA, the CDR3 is TGTGCCAGCAGCCAAGAGCCTAGCGGGGAATCCTACGAGCAGTACTTC.

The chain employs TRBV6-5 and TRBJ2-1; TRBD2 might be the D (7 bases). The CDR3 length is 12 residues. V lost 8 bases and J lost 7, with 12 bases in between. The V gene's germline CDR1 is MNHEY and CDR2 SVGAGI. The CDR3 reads CASGGARNEQFF. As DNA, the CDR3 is TGTGCCAGCGGGGGGGCCCGTAATGAGCAGTTCTTC.

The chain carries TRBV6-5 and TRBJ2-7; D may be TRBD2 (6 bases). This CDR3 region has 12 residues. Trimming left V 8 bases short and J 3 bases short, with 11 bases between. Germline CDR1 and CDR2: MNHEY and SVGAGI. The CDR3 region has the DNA TGTGCCAGCGGGGGGACCCTCTACGAGCAGTACTTC. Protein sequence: CASGGTLYEQYF.

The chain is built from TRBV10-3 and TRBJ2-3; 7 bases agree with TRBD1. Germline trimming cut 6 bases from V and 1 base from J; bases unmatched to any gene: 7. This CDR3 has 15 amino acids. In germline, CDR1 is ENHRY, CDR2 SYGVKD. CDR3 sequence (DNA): TGTGCCATCAGGCCCCAGGGGGTCGGCACAGATACGCAGTATTTT. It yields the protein CAIRPQGVGTDTQYF.

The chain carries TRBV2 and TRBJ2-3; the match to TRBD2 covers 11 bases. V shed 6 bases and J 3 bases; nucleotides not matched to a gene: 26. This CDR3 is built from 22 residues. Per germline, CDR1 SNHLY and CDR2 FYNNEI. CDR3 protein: CASRRGGRTSGPRGGGTDTQYF. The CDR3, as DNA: TGTGCCAGCAGACGGGGAGGGAGGACTAGCGGGCCACGAGGCGGAGGAACAGATACGCAGTATTTT.

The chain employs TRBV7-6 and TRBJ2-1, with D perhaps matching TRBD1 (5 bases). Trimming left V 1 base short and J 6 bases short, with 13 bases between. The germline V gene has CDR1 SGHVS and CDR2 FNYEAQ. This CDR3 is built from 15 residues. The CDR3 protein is CASSLGAGSGNEQFF. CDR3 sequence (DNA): TGTGCCAGCAGCTTAGGGGCAGGGTCTGGCAATGAGCAGTTCTTC.

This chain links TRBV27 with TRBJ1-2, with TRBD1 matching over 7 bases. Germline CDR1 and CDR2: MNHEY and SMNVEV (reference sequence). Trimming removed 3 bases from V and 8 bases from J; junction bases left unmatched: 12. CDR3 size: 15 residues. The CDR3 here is CASSLRAGGLWGYTF. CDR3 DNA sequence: TGTGCCAGCAGTTTGAGGGCAGGGGGGTTGTGGGGCTACACCTTC.